This T cell receptor (beta chain) was retrieved from a study of OX40 agonist ivuxolimab in advanced cancers. Regarding this clone: Its antigen is not identified.

Findings and limits, study-wide: Some patients who did not respond also had low normalized T-cell clonal expansion. The expanded peripheral T cells' antigen specificity was not determined. By week 6 at 0.1 to 3.0 mg/kg, blood CD4+ and CD8+ T cells had expanded clonally.

Trimming removed 7 bases from V and 4 bases from J, with 19 bases in between. This CDR3 is 15 amino acids long. The V gene's germline CDR1 is LNHDA and CDR2 SQIVND (reference sequence). Libraries were prepared by immunoSEQ multiplex PCR; TCRdb keeps only in-frame clonotypes and omits some of them. There are around 51,000 clones in the sample; around nine tenths occur only once, and 3% to 4.5% lies in the top ten. J is TRBJ1-2 and V is TRBV19; TRBD1 might be the D (5 bases). This TCR was recovered from an adult with an advanced solid tumor such as melanoma, head and neck, liver or kidney cancer. The material was CD4+ or CD8+ T cells sorted from blood, obtained in a trial of the OX40 agonist ivuxolimab. The chain's CDR3 is CASMGDAQEGYGYTF. The CDR3 coding sequence is TGTGCCAGTATGGGGGACGCCCAAGAGGGCTATGGCTACACCTTC.